This paragraph covers one T cell receptor beta chain sequence. Seattle's cohort entered during active infection and was followed longitudinally. The data originate from a study of blood T cell repertoires in COVID-19. Turning to the study itself: Acute and convalescent COVID-19 specimens originated in the United States, Italy and Spain. The cDNA or gDNA used as material had been derived from T cells, B-cell-depleted T cells, or PBMCs.

Study processing details: Using reference gene primer amplification, nucleated cell counts were estimated. TCRdb's copy holds only in-frame clones and misses some; the assay was immunoSEQ multiplex PCR. From that table come the V and J calls and clone size; the DNA was used to work out D and trimming. In the table there are over 70,000 clones, 83% of which are singletons. V lost 0 bases, J lost 7 bases, and 7 bases lay in between. Germline values: CDR1 SGHTA, CDR2 FQGNSA. The CDR3 totals 13 residues. The sequence was obtained from a man under 40 with COVID-19, enrolled during active disease. The V and J genes are TRBV7-2 and TRBJ1-3; D ambiguous. The specimen sequenced was peripheral blood. The CDR3 protein is CASSLAGVNTIYF. The CDR3, as DNA: TGTGCCAGCAGCTTAGCAGGAGTCAACACCATATATTTT.